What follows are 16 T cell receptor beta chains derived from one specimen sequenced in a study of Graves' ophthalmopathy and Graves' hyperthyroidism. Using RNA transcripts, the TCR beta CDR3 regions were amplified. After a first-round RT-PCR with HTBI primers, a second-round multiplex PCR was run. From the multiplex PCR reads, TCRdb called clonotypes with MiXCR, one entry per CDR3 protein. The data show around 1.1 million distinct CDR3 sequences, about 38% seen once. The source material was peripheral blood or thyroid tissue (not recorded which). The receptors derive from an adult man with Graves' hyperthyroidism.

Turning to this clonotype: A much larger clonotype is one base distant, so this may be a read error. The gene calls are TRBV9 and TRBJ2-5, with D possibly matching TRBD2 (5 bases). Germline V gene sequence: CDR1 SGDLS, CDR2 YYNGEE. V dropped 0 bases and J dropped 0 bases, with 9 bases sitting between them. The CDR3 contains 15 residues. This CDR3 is CASSVGTLNQETQYF. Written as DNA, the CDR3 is TGTGCCAGCAGCGTAGGGACTTTAAACCAAGAGACCCAGTACTTC.

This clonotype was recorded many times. CDR3 in DNA: TGCAGTGCTCGGATGACAGGTTCCTATGGCTACACCTTC. Its translation is CSARMTGSYGYTF. V and J are TRBV20-1 and TRBJ1-2, with D perhaps TRBD1 (6 bases). Trimming shortened V by 5 bases and J by 4 bases, and 14 bases separated the two germline ends. In germline, CDR1 is DFQATT, CDR2 SNEGSKA (reference sequence). This CDR3 region has 13 residues.

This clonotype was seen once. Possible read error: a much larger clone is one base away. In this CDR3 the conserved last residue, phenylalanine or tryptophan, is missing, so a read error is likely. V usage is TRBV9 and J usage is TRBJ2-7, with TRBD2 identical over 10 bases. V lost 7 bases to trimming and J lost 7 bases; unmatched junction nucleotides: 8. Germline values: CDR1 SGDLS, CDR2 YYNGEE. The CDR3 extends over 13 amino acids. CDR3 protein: CASCPSGSGEQYL. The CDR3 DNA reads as TGTGCCAGCTGTCCTAGCGGGAGTGGGGAGCAGTACCTC.

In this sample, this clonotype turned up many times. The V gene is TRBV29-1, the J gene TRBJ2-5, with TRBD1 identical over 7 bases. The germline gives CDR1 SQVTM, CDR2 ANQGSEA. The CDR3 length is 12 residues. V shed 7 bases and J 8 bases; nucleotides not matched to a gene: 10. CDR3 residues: CSGGRDSPTQYF. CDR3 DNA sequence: TGCAGCGGTGGAAGGGACAGCCCAACCCAGTACTTC.

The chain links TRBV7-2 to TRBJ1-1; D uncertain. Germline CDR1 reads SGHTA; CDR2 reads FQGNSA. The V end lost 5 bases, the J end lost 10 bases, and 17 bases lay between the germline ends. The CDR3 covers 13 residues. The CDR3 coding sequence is TGTGCCAGCAGCCAAGTACAAAACCCGGGAGCTTTCTTT. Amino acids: CASSQVQNPGAFF.

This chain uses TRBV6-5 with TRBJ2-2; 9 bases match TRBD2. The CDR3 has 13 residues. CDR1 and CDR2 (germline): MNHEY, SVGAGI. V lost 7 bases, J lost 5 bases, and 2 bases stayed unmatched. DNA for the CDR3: TGTGCCAGCAACCTAGCGGGGACCGGGGAGCTGTTTTTT. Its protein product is CASNLAGTGELFF.

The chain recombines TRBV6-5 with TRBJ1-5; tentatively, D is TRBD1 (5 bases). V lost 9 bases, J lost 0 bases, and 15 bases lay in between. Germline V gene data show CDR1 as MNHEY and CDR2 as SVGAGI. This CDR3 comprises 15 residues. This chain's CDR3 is CARLRQPYSNQPQHF. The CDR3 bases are TGTGCCAGACTTCGACAGCCGTATAGCAATCAGCCCCAGCATTTT.

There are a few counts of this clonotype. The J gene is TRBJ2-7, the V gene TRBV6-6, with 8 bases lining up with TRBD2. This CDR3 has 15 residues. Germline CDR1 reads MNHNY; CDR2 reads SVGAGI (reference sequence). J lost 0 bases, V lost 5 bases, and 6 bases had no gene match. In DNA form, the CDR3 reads TGTGCCAGCAGTGATTCGACTAGCGTCTCCTACGAGCAGTACTTC. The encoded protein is CASSDSTSVSYEQYF.

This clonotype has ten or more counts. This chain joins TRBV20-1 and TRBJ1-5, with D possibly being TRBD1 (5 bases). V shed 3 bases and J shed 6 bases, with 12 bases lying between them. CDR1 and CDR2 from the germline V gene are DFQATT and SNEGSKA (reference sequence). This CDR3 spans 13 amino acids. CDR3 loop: CSASAGAGQPQHF. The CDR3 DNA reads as TGCAGTGCTAGTGCTGGGGCAGGTCAGCCCCAGCATTTT.

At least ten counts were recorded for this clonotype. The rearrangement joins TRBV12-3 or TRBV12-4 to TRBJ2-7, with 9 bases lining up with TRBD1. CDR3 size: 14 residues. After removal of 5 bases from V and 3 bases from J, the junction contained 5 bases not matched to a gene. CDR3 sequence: CASSRTGAYYEQYF. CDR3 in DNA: TGTGCCAGCAGTAGGACAGGGGCTTACTACGAGCAGTACTTC.

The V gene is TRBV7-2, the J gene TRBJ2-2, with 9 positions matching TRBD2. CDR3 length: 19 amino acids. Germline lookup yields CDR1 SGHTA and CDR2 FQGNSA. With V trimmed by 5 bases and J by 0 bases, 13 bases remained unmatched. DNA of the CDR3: TGTGCCAGCAGCCCGACAGGCCCGACTAGCGGAGCGAACACCGGGGAGCTGTTTTTT. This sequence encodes CASSPTGPTSGANTGELFF.

The CDR3 region is CASSSMTF. The CDR3 DNA reads as TGTGCCAGCAGCTCCATGACTTTC. J is TRBJ2-6 and V is TRBV7-9; D is unresolved. This CDR3 has 8 amino acids. Trimming took 4 bases from V and 17 from J, leaving 3 bases between them. Looked up from germline, CDR1 is SEHNR and CDR2 is FQNEAQ (reference sequence).

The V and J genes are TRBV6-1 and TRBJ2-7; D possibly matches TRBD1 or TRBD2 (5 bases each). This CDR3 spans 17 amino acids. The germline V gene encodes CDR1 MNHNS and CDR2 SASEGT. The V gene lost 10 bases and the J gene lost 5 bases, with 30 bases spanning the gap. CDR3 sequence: CAISPGSLALRGDEQYF. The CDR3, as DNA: TGTGCCATCAGCCCAGGGTCCCTAGCCCTCCGGGGAGACGAGCAGTACTTC.

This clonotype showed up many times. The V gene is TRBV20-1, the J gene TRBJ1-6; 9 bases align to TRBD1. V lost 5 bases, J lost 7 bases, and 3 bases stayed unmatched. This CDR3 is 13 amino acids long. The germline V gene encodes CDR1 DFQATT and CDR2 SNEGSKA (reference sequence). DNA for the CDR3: TGCAGTGCTGGGACAGGGCTGAATTCACCCCTCCACTTT. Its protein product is CSAGTGLNSPLHF.

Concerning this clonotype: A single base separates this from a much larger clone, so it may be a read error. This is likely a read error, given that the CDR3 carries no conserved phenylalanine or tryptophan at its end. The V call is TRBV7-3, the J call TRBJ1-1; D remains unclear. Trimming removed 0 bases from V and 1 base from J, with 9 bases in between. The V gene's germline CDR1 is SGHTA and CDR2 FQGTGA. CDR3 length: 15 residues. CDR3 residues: CASSLTHIQNTEAFL. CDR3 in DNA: TGTGCCAGCAGCTTAACTCACATCCAGAACACTGAAGCTTTCCTT.

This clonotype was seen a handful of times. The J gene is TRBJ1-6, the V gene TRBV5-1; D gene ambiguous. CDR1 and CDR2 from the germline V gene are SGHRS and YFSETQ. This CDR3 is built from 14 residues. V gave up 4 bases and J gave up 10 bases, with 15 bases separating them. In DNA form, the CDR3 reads TGCGCCAGCAGCCATGCGCAGCGATCCTCACCCCTCCACTTT. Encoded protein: CASSHAQRSSPLHF.